A single sample gave rise to the 4 T cell receptor beta chains below, sequenced in a study of shared clonotypes between healthy human individuals. Only in-frame clones appear in the TCRdb table, and some are missing; sequencing was by immunoSEQ multiplex PCR. This table has some 2.4 million clones, 90% to 95% appearing once. Source material: naive CD4+ T cells from PBMCs. The subset is: CD45RA+ positively selected. The receptors were sampled from a man between 18 and 35 years old in good health. Some clones in this sample may be carry-over from other donors' samples.

V gene TRBV25-1 combines with J gene TRBJ2-5; the D gene is possibly TRBD1 (5 bases). Trimming pared 5 bases from V and 2 bases from J, leaving 18 bases between. This CDR3 is built from 16 residues. The V gene's germline CDR1 is MGHDK and CDR2 SYGVNS. DNA for the CDR3: TGTGCCAGCAGTCCGCCTGGGGCAGGGAATCAAGAGACCCAGTACTTC. As protein: CASSPPGAGNQETQYF.

The chain employs TRBV29-1 and TRBJ2-3; D is perhaps TRBD1 or TRBD2 (5 bases each). Germline-derived CDR1 and CDR2 are SQVTM and ANQGSEA. The V and J ends lost 4 bases and 0 bases respectively, with 14 bases between them. The CDR3 length is 15 residues. CDR3 region: CSVGIGGGSTDTQYF. The CDR3 nucleotides read TGCAGCGTTGGAATTGGTGGGGGAAGCACAGATACGCAGTATTTT.

The chain combines TRBV5-1 with TRBJ1-2, with D maybe TRBD1 (5 bases). Germline V CDR1 and CDR2: SGHRS, YFSETQ. Trimming removed 5 bases at V and 4 bases at J, with 12 bases between. CDR3 size: 13 residues. The CDR3 DNA reads as TGCGCCAGCAGGGGGACGGACACCTATGGCTACACCTTC. Translation: CASRGTDTYGYTF.

The V call is TRBV28, the J call TRBJ2-7, with a tentative D call TRBD1 (5 bases). The germline V gene encodes CDR1 MDHEN and CDR2 SYDVKM. Trimming removed 2 bases at V and 3 bases at J, with 11 bases between. The length of the CDR3 is 14 residues. CDR3 loop: CASSLIGQVYEQYF. The CDR3 nucleotides are TGTGCCAGCAGTTTAATTGGACAAGTCTACGAGCAGTACTTC.